A selection of T cell receptor beta chains follows, all from one sample in a study of T cell changes during pregnancy in multiple sclerosis. Some clones are missing from TCRdb's copy, which holds only in-frame ones; the method was immunoSEQ multiplex PCR. Counted here are about 60,000 clones, around 90% occurring once; the ten biggest clones make up under 0.6%. The sample in question was CD4+ T cells from peripheral blood mononuclear cells, obtained after pregnancy. The receptors stem from a female donor in good health, enrolled as a control in a pregnancy study. Both conserved end residues are part of each CDR3.

V: TRBV19; J: TRBJ1-2; CDR3: CASRGDRGENYGYTF
V: TRBV19; J: TRBJ1-5; CDR3: CASSQDRRSQHF
V: TRBV9; J: TRBJ2-1; CDR3: CASSVGDSSSYNEQFF
V: TRBV7-3; J: TRBJ2-7; CDR3: CASRLQIRDRMYEQYF
V: TRBV7-9; J: TRBJ2-1; CDR3: CASSLSRQGTYNEQFF
V: TRBV5-8; J: TRBJ1-5; CDR3: CASSLYQGSQPQHF
V: TRBV5-4; J: TRBJ1-1; CDR3: CASSPRGPRHTEAFF
V: TRBV6-1; J: TRBJ2-5; CDR3: CASSRSTGGQETQYF
V: TRBV5-1; J: TRBJ1-6; CDR3: CASSLDTNYNSPLHF
V: TRBV5-6; J: TRBJ1-1; CDR3: CASSFTGVTEAFF
V: TRBV9; J: TRBJ2-7; CDR3: CASSVDSYYEQYF
V: TRBV14; J: TRBJ1-2; CDR3: CASNSALEGYTF
V: TRBV27; J: TRBJ2-7; CDR3: CASSPGGDRYEQYF
V: TRBV6-5; J: TRBJ1-6; CDR3: CASSNRNNSPLHF
V: TRBV19; J: TRBJ2-5; CDR3: CASRTGSQETQYF
V: TRBV25-1; J: TRBJ2-3; CDR3: CASSGDYRTDTQYF
V: TRBV2; J: TRBJ1-1; CDR3: CSSQRGVRTNAEAFF
V: TRBV7-9; J: TRBJ1-3; CDR3: CASSFPSGGGSSGNTIYF
V: TRBV11-2; J: TRBJ1-2; CDR3: CASSPHPRVTNYGYTF
V: TRBV9; J: TRBJ2-5; CDR3: CASSVAPGPGAQYF
V: TRBV5-4; J: TRBJ2-5; CDR3: CASQMYLQGKETQYF
V: TRBV7-9; J: TRBJ1-2; CDR3: CASSLSRGHYGYTF
V: TRBV2; J: TRBJ2-7; CDR3: CASKGQVSSYEQYF
V: TRBV27; J: TRBJ2-1; CDR3: CASSLKYGEISEQFF
V: TRBV14; J: TRBJ1-2; CDR3: CASSQDRRGGGYTF
V: TRBV11-2; J: TRBJ2-1; CDR3: CASSPGDWEQFF
V: TRBV5-1; J: TRBJ2-1; CDR3: CASSATSGGFLYNEQFF
V: TRBV11-2; J: TRBJ1-1; CDR3: CASSLLGGQTEAFF
V: TRBV7-3; J: TRBJ1-1; CDR3: CASSARTGINTEAFF
V: TRBV11-3; J: TRBJ2-1; CDR3: CASSSDWGEQFF
V: TRBV7-3; J: TRBJ2-1; CDR3: CASSRYVRDEQFF
V: TRBV30; J: TRBJ1-2; CDR3: CAWSRGENYGYTF
V: TRBV18; J: TRBJ1-5; CDR3: CASSPSQGHQPQHF
V: TRBV7-2; J: TRBJ1-2; CDR3: CASSLAATASEDYTF
V: TRBV7-3; J: TRBJ1-1; CDR3: CASSSRGGDTEAFF
V: TRBV5-4; J: TRBJ1-1; CDR3: CASSLERGTEAFF
V: TRBV7-3; J: TRBJ2-1; CDR3: CASSSNRGNEQFF
V: TRBV7-6; J: TRBJ2-2; CDR3: CASSLARDSYTGELFF
V: TRBV27; J: TRBJ1-2; CDR3: CASSTPGTGKGYTF
V: TRBV5-8; J: TRBJ1-6; CDR3: CASSQDSYNSPLHF
V: TRBV12-5; J: TRBJ2-1; CDR3: CASGQNTGAISHNEQFF
V: TRBV7-9; J: TRBJ2-1; CDR3: CASSLGLAGDNEQFF
V: TRBV4-2; J: TRBJ2-3; CDR3: CASSQDPSISTDTQYF